The 9 T cell receptor beta chains in this list originate from one sample, sequenced in a study of blood T cell repertoires in COVID-19. Clones were sequenced by immunoSEQ multiplex PCR, and TCRdb holds only the in-frame ones, with some missing. The table lists around 170,000 clones, around nine tenths of them singletons. Specimen: peripheral blood. The receptor source for this set is a man in his 60s with COVID-19, enrolled during active disease.

This sequence joins TRBV19 and TRBJ1-1; 8 positions agree with TRBD1. The CDR3 length is 15 residues. The germline gives CDR1 LNHDA, CDR2 SQIVND (reference sequence). J lost 4 bases, V lost 2 bases, and 6 bases had no gene match. The CDR3 reads CASSISWTGSTEAFF. CDR3 DNA: TGTGCCAGTAGTATATCCTGGACAGGGAGCACTGAAGCTTTCTTT. Full variable domain (remainder filled in from reference TRBV19 and TRBJ1-1): DGGITQSPKYLFRKEGQNVTLSCEQNLNHDAMYWYRQDPGQGLRLIYYSQIVNDFQKGDIAEGYSVSREKKESFPLTVTSAQKNPTAFYLCASSISWTGSTEAFFGQGTRLTVV.

V and J are TRBV18 and TRBJ2-5; D uncertain. This CDR3 is 14 amino acids long. Trimming cost V 6 bases and J 2 bases, with 13 bases left between them. Looked up from germline, CDR1 is KGHSH and CDR2 is LQKENI. The CDR3 coding sequence is TGTGCCAGCTCCCGATTGGGCAGACAAGAGACCCAGTACTTC. The encoded protein is CASSRLGRQETQYF.

The V and J genes are TRBV7-8 and TRBJ1-1; 8 bases match TRBD1. V shed 5 bases, J shed 7 bases, and the junction held 12 bases outside the gene matches. Germline CDR1 and CDR2: SGHVS and FQNEAQ. The CDR3 is 15 residues long. CDR3 DNA sequence: TGTGCCAGCAGCCCAAGGCGGCAGGGGGCAGGTGAAGCTTTCTTT. Translating it yields CASSPRRQGAGEAFF.

The V gene is TRBV5-1, the J gene TRBJ2-3; D gene ambiguous. Germline CDR1 reads SGHRS; CDR2 reads YFSETQ. The CDR3 runs to 14 residues. V was trimmed by 5 bases and J by 2 bases, leaving 12 bases between them. CDR3 sequence reads: CASSSTTDTDTQYF. DNA for the CDR3: TGCGCCAGCAGTTCAACTACCGACACAGATACGCAGTATTTT.

This clone turned up a few times. The J gene is TRBJ2-2, the V gene TRBV18; D is perhaps TRBD2 (5 bases). Per germline, CDR1 KGHSH and CDR2 LQKENI. V lost 2 bases and J 7 bases, leaving 14 bases between the germline ends. This CDR3 region has 15 residues. This CDR3 reads CASSPLGDSVGELFF. The CDR3 DNA follows: TGTGCCAGCTCACCATTGGGAGATTCCGTCGGGGAGCTGTTTTTT.

The sample holds a few counts of this clone. This sequence joins TRBV6-5 and TRBJ2-5; TRBD1 agrees at 8 bases. The CDR3 has 13 residues. J lost 4 bases, V lost 6 bases, and 4 bases had no gene match. Germline assignment: CDR1 MNHEY and CDR2 SVGAGI. The CDR3, as DNA: TGTGCCAGCAGCGGACAGGGTAGAGAGACCCAGTACTTC. It yields the protein CASSGQGRETQYF.

The V gene is TRBV7-9, the J gene TRBJ2-1, with 14 nucleotides matching TRBD2. Germline CDR1 and CDR2: SEHNR and FQNEAQ (reference sequence). The CDR3 is 16 amino acids. J lost 8 bases, V lost 4 bases, and 7 bases had no gene match. The CDR3 DNA is TGTGCCAGCAGCTCGGGACTAGCGGGAGCGGGCGATGAGCAGTTCTTC. Its translation: CASSSGLAGAGDEQFF.

This clone was picked up one time. This rearrangement joins TRBV29-1 to TRBJ1-4; TRBD1 is a possible D gene (6 bases). This CDR3 spans 12 amino acids. Trimming took 4 bases from V and 6 from J, leaving 9 bases between them. The V gene's germline CDR1 is SQVTM and CDR2 ANQGSEA. The CDR3 DNA sequence: TGCAGCGTTGTGTCAGGGGATGAAAAACTGTTTTTT. Translating gives CSVVSGDEKLFF.

V usage is TRBV25-1 and J usage is TRBJ2-5; 8 bases are shared with TRBD1. Germline V gives CDR1 MGHDK, CDR2 SYGVNS. The CDR3 totals 14 residues. With 3 bases clipped from V and 5 bases from J, the junction kept 5 bases outside the gene matches. DNA for the CDR3: TGTGCCAGCAGTGACGACAGGGGACGGGAGACCCAGTACTTC. This translates into CASSDDRGRETQYF. The variable domain in full, with the rest retrieved from reference TRBV25-1 and TRBJ2-5, is EADIYQTPRYLVIGTGKKITLECSQTMGHDKMYWYQQDPGMELHLIHYSYGVNSTEKGDLSSESTVSRIRTEHFPLTLESARPSHTSQYLCASSDDRGRETQYFGPGTRLLVL.